This TCR beta chain stems from a study of blood T cell repertoires in COVID-19 (dated by TCRdb to the early 2020s). About the full investigation: The collaborator samples originated in the United States, Italy and Spain and spanned the acute and convalescent phases of COVID-19. The material from the prospective study consisted of cDNA or gDNA derived from T cells, B-cell-depleted T cells, or PBMCs. The samples were drawn from the first 160 participants of the ongoing ImmuneRACE study and from 950 to 1,500 subjects provided by 6 global collaborators. Where available, HLA class I and class II types were obtained from metadata supplied by the sample provider rather than from assay-based typing. Deeply sampled blood TCRbeta repertoires from subjects exposed to, actively infected with, or recovered from COVID-19 were included in the dataset. The repertoires were made available in a free public database intended to serve as a resource for research on the immune response to SARS-CoV-2. Sample metadata almost always included a de-identified subject ID, COVID-19 status, age in years and sex.

Trimming costs V 5 bases and J 6 bases, and their ends lie 11 bases apart. CDR1 and CDR2 are drawn from the germline V gene: SGHAT, FQNNGV. The CDR3 runs 14 amino acids, cysteine and phenylalanine included. Only the CDR3 part of the read is kept: 42 bases, read in frame from the first base. TCRbeta CDR3 regions were amplified from genomic DNA by means of the immunoSEQ Assay, a bias-controlled multiplex PCR. The paper's data handling went like this. The number of nucleated cells in each sample was estimated by amplification of reference gene primers within the assay. Sequence reads were collapsed and filtered to measure the absolute abundance of every unique TCRbeta CDR3 rearrangement. For each sample, productive Simpson clonality was calculated as the square root of Simpson's diversity index across productive rearrangements. TCRdb limited this immuneACCESS table to in-frame rearrangements with V and J called. A share of clones is missing; checked studies link under half to unresolved V genes, and the rest is unexplained. V, J and clone size are taken as reported in that table, and D and trimming were inferred from the DNA itself. This sample has approximately 85,000 clones in its table, and about 81% of those were observed once. Together, the top ten hold about 13% of the sample.

The full study reports these points: The quantity of clinical and demographic metadata differed by source and by participant and was supplied without curation.

Collaborating institutions collected whole blood in K2EDTA tubes following their own protocols. For TCRbeta analysis, collaborators shipped samples as frozen whole blood, isolated PBMCs, or DNA extracted from either of those sample types. In the case of this clone: There is no known antigen for this receptor. Base qualities are missing; no much larger clone stands one base away.

The chain is made from TRBV11-2 and TRBJ1-6, with the D gene uncertain. The specimen was peripheral blood. This clonotype was obtained from a human donor in a cohort sampled during active COVID-19. The base sequence is TGTGCCAGCAGCCCTATAATATCTAATTCACCCCTCCACTTT. This codes for CASSPIISNSPLHF.